Shown below are 24 T cell receptor beta chains from a single sample sequenced in a study of T-cell reconstitution after alpha-beta-depleted transplantation in children. Preparation of the TCRbeta library used unique molecular identifiers. TCRdb used MiXCR to reprocess the PCR reads, holding one entry per CDR3 protein. The sample shows about 610,000 distinct CDR3 sequences, 8% to 11% of them seen only once. The specimen comprised PBMCs from the stem cell graft donor, sampled from the stem cell graft. The receptors were sampled from a human donor who donated a stem cell graft to a child with acute myeloid leukemia.

This clonotype was seen only a few times. This chain joins TRBV5-1 and TRBJ1-4, with no clear D. Germline values: CDR1 SGHRS, CDR2 YFSETQ. The CDR3 has 15 residues. Trimming took 3 bases from V and 5 from J, leaving 14 bases between them. This chain's CDR3 is CASSSSSFRNEKLFF. CDR3 bases: TGCGCCAGCAGCTCCAGTTCTTTTCGGAATGAAAAACTGTTTTTT.

The V gene is TRBV4-2, the J gene TRBJ2-7, with D possibly matching TRBD2 (6 bases). V was trimmed by 0 bases and J by 2 bases, leaving 14 bases between them. This CDR3 spans 16 amino acids. CDR1 is LGHNA, CDR2 YNFKEQ, per germline. CDR3 in DNA: TGTGCCAGCAGCCAAGAGAAGGTGGCGGGGACCTACGAGCAGTACTTC. It yields the protein CASSQEKVAGTYEQYF.

Many counts were recorded for this clonotype. V usage is TRBV7-9 and J usage is TRBJ1-6; no reliable D call. The CDR3 is made up of 12 amino acids. Trimming shortened V by 2 bases and J by 8 bases, and 4 bases separated the two germline ends. The germline V gene encodes CDR1 SEHNR and CDR2 FQNEAQ (reference sequence). CDR3 in amino acids: CASSLIDSPLHF. CDR3 nucleotides: TGTGCCAGCAGCTTAATCGATTCACCCCTCCACTTT.

This clonotype occurred a few times. The chain combines TRBV25-1 with TRBJ2-1, with D uncertain. CDR3 length: 13 amino acids. V was pared by 3 bases and J by 4 bases, with 7 bases between. Germline V gene lookup returns CDR1 MGHDK and CDR2 SYGVNS. CDR3 DNA sequence: TGTGCCAGCAGTGACCAGGTTTACAATGAGCAGTTCTTC. As protein: CASSDQVYNEQFF.

The V gene is TRBV4-2, the J gene TRBJ2-5; D is perhaps TRBD2 (7 bases). With 4 bases removed from V and 5 bases from J, the gap between germline ends came to 17 bases. Germline loops: CDR1 LGHNA, CDR2 YNFKEQ. This CDR3 is built from 15 residues. In DNA form, the CDR3 reads TGTGCCAGCAGCCCTGTAGGGGGGGGGGAGGAGACCCAGTACTTC. It codes for CASSPVGGGEETQYF.

This clonotype has more than one count but fewer than ten. This chain uses TRBV20-1 with TRBJ1-2; D is perhaps TRBD1 (6 bases). This CDR3 has 16 residues. V was shortened by 1 base and J by 0 bases, with 15 bases between the two germline ends. CDR1 and CDR2 from the germline V gene are DFQATT and SNEGSKA (reference sequence). CDR3 in amino acids: CSARAERGSSNYGYTF. CDR3 nucleotide sequence: TGCAGTGCTAGAGCTGAGAGGGGGAGCTCTAACTATGGCTACACCTTC.

This clonotype has ten or more counts. This rearrangement joins TRBV7-6 to TRBJ2-1; 7 bases match TRBD1. Germline lookup yields CDR1 SGHVS and CDR2 FNYEAQ. CDR3 length: 15 residues. The V and J ends lost 1 base and 3 bases, in that order; junction bases with no gene match: 3. CDR3 amino acids: CASSLGAGGYNEQFF. The DNA for the CDR3 is TGTGCCAGCAGCTTAGGGGCAGGGGGCTACAATGAGCAGTTCTTC.

This clonotype was counted ten times or more. The chain joins TRBV5-1 to TRBJ1-1, with 9 bases fitting TRBD1. J gave up 4 bases and V 5 bases, and 6 bases lay outside the gene matches. Germline V CDR1 and CDR2: SGHRS, YFSETQ. The CDR3 has 14 residues. In DNA, the CDR3 is TGCGCCAGCAGGACTGGACAGGGGATCACTGAAGCTTTCTTT. Protein: CASRTGQGITEAFF. Combining the CDR3 with reference TRBV5-1 and TRBJ1-1 gives the whole variable domain KAGVTQTPRYLIKTRGQQVTLSCSPISGHRSVSWYQQTPGQGLQFLFEYFSETQRNKGNFPGRFSGRQFSNSRSEMNVSTLELGDSALYLCASRTGQGITEAFFGQGTRLTVV.

This clonotype was detected only a few times. This chain links TRBV6-5 with TRBJ1-2; D unresolved. Germline CDR1 MNHEY, CDR2 SVGAGI. V lost 6 bases, J lost 10 bases, and 18 bases lay in between. The CDR3 length is 13 residues. The CDR3 coding sequence is TGTGCCAGCAGCGGGCTGGGCCCGACGGTCTACACCTTC. It specifies CASSGLGPTVYTF.

The chain recombines TRBV20-1 with TRBJ2-7, with 13 bases identical to TRBD2. J lost 3 bases, V lost 5 bases, and 13 bases had no gene match. This CDR3 spans 17 amino acids. The germline V gene encodes CDR1 DFQATT and CDR2 SNEGSKA (reference sequence). The chain's CDR3 is CSAATSGRSPWIYEQYF. In nucleotides, the CDR3 is TGCAGTGCTGCGACTAGCGGGAGGTCTCCGTGGATCTACGAGCAGTACTTC.

The rearrangement links TRBV29-1 to TRBJ1-1; D is perhaps TRBD1 (5 bases). V shed 1 base and J shed 1 base, with 7 bases lying between them. Germline V gene lookup returns CDR1 SQVTM and CDR2 ANQGSEA. The CDR3 runs 13 residues. The CDR3 reads CSVEVGTNTEAFF. In DNA form, the CDR3 reads TGCAGCGTTGAAGTCGGGACGAACACTGAAGCTTTCTTT.

The chain combines TRBV9 with TRBJ2-2; D is undetermined. The germline V and J ends were trimmed by 0 bases and 1 base, with 7 bases remaining between them. The CDR3 runs to 15 residues. CDR1 is SGDLS and CDR2 is YYNGEE in the germline V gene. The chain's CDR3 is CASSVGYGNTGELFF. CDR3 coding DNA: TGTGCCAGCAGCGTAGGCTACGGGAACACCGGGGAGCTGTTTTTT. Filled out from reference TRBV9 and TRBJ2-2, the complete variable domain reads DSGVTQTPKHLITATGQRVTLRCSPRSGDLSVYWYQQSLDQGLQFLIQYYNGEERAKGNILERFSAQQFPDLHSELNLSSLELGDSALYFCASSVGYGNTGELFFGEGSRLTVL.

Ten or more counts support this clonotype. This rearrangement joins TRBV5-1 to TRBJ2-3; D remains ambiguous. Germline V gene sequence: CDR1 SGHRS, CDR2 YFSETQ. This CDR3 comprises 16 residues. V lost 0 bases to trimming and J lost 2 bases, with 13 bases between them. The CDR3 here is CASSLGSTSPTDTQYF. CDR3 nucleotide sequence: TGCGCCAGCAGCTTGGGTAGCACGTCCCCCACAGATACGCAGTATTTT.

The chain is built from TRBV7-9 and TRBJ1-3; D remains ambiguous. V lost 6 bases, J lost 4 bases, and 7 bases lay in between. Per germline, CDR1 SEHNR and CDR2 FQNEAQ (reference sequence). This CDR3 comprises 12 residues. CDR3 DNA sequence: TGTGCCAGCAGGATGACGGGAAACACCATATATTTT. Protein: CASRMTGNTIYF.

The V and J genes are TRBV5-6 and TRBJ2-2, with TRBD2 matching over 9 bases. CDR3 length equals 15 residues. V lost 6 bases and J lost 1; bases outside the gene matches: 4. Germline CDR1 SGHDT, CDR2 YYEEEE. The CDR3 DNA reads TGTGCCAGCAACAGAGCGGGAGGGAACACCGGGGAGCTGTTTTTT. Translation: CASNRAGGNTGELFF.

A few counts support this clonotype. This sequence joins TRBV20-1 and TRBJ2-3; 7 bases fit TRBD2. CDR3 length: 17 residues. Per germline, CDR1 DFQATT and CDR2 SNEGSKA (reference sequence). Trimming took 0 bases from V and 5 from J; bases not matched to a gene: 14. The CDR3: CSARDLRESRGVDTQYF. The CDR3 DNA reads as TGCAGTGCTAGAGATCTGCGGGAGAGTCGCGGGGTAGATACGCAGTATTTT.

This clonotype was observed many times. The J gene is TRBJ1-5, the V gene TRBV11-2, with D possibly being TRBD1 (6 bases). The CDR3 spans 13 residues. Germline CDR1 is SGHAT and CDR2 is FQNNGV. V was trimmed by 5 bases and J by 5 bases, leaving 10 bases between them. The CDR3 spells CASSLWTDQPQHF. CDR3 coding DNA: TGTGCCAGCAGCCTCTGGACAGATCAGCCCCAGCATTTT.

The V and J genes are TRBV7-2 and TRBJ2-7, with 8 bases identical to TRBD2. The CDR3 has 14 amino acids. Germline V gene data show CDR1 as SGHTA and CDR2 as FQGNSA. The V gene end was trimmed by 9 bases and the J gene end by 2 bases; junction bases not matched to a gene: 9. The CDR3 DNA reads TGTGCCAGTTCGCGGGATAGCGGGACCTACGAGCAGTACGTC. It encodes CASSRDSGTYEQYV.

In its sample, this clonotype was seen many times. J is TRBJ1-2 and V is TRBV6-1; 10 bases are shared with TRBD1. Per the germline V gene, CDR1 is MNHNS and CDR2 is SASEGT. The CDR3 totals 13 residues. The junction had 4 bases not matched to a gene; V was cut back by 4 bases and J by 8 bases. The CDR3 bases are TGTGCCAGCAGTGCCGGGACAGGGGTCGGCTACACCTTC. It specifies CASSAGTGVGYTF.

The chain links TRBV20-1 to TRBJ2-5; D is perhaps TRBD2 (6 bases). Trimming removed 3 bases from V and 5 bases from J, with 13 bases in between. The CDR3 loop spans 13 amino acids. Germline V lookup: CDR1 DFQATT, CDR2 SNEGSKA (reference sequence). CDR3 DNA: TGCAGTGCTAGGCAGGGAAGCGGGGAGACCCAGTACTTC. Protein product: CSARQGSGETQYF.

This clonotype was observed a handful of times. The CDR3 sequence is CSARPGQGSSHYGYTF. DNA of the CDR3: TGCAGTGCTAGACCCGGACAGGGGAGTTCGCACTATGGCTACACCTTC. The J gene is TRBJ1-2, the V gene TRBV20-1, with TRBD1 matching 9 bases. The CDR3 runs 16 residues. The germline V gene encodes CDR1 DFQATT and CDR2 SNEGSKA (reference sequence). The ends lost 2 bases at V and 3 bases at J; junction bases unmatched: 10.

This clonotype came up a few times. This rearrangement joins TRBV6-2 or TRBV6-3 to TRBJ1-6, with D possibly TRBD1 on 5 matching bases. CDR1 MNHEY and CDR2 SVGEGT come from the germline V gene. The CDR3 covers 13 residues. V shed 2 bases and J shed 8 bases, with 7 bases lying between them. The CDR3 coding sequence is TGTGCCAGCAGTTACCAGGGATATTCACCCCTCCACTTT. It encodes CASSYQGYSPLHF.

In its sample, this clonotype was seen many times. This chain connects TRBV25-1 to TRBJ2-1; no reliable D call. The CDR3 consists of 14 residues. Trimming stripped 6 bases from V and 3 bases from J, with 12 bases between. CDR1 MGHDK and CDR2 SYGVNS come from the germline V gene. This CDR3 is CASSHPTSYNEQFF. CDR3 sequence (DNA): TGTGCCAGCAGCCATCCCACAAGCTACAATGAGCAGTTCTTC.

As regards this clonotype: A much more abundant neighbour one base away suggests this may be a read error. This rearrangement joins TRBV5-1 to TRBJ2-1; TRBD1 aligns across 8 bases. The CDR3 runs 15 residues. Germline assignment: CDR1 SGHRS and CDR2 YFSETQ. Trimming took 3 bases from V and 5 from J; bases not matched to a gene: 7. The CDR3 here is CASSYSGGLDNEQFF. CDR3 bases: TGCGCCAGCAGCTACTCAGGGGGCCTGGACAATGAGCAGTTCTTC.